This paragraph covers one T cell receptor (beta chain) sequence. Other DNA sequences in the sample encode the same CDR3. These data come from a study of technical replicates of blood from several donors. V was cut by 0 bases and J by 1 base, with 9 bases left in between. Germline V lookup: CDR1 MNHEY, CDR2 SVGAGI. The CDR3 has 16 amino acids. Data came from immunoSEQ multiplex PCR; TCRdb stores just in-frame clones and leaves some out. The repertoire holds over 70,000 clones, with over 90% as singletons. The chain carries TRBV6-5 and TRBJ2-2, with TRBD1 as a possible D gene (5 bases). Source material: PBMCs. The receptor was isolated from a human donor in good health. Some clones in this sample may be carry-over from other donors' samples. CDR3 coding DNA: TGTGCCAGCAGTTACTCAGGGCAGGGGAACACCGGGGAGCTGTTTTTT. It codes for CASSYSGQGNTGELFF.